This T cell receptor beta chain was captured in a study of CD8+ T cells in alopecia areata (dated by TCRdb to the late 2010s). About the full investigation: The treated patients, all with moderate-to-severe alopecia areata, were enrolled in an open-label pilot trial of oral tofacitinib given at 5 to 10 mg twice daily. The study used high-throughput TCRbeta sequencing to examine T cell clonal expansion in alopecia areata, in both the C3H/HeJ mouse model and human patients. Human TCRbeta sequencing covered scalp tissue and sorted CD4+ and CD8+ peripheral blood T cells from patchy and totalis/universalis alopecia areata patients and healthy controls. Patients on tofacitinib were biopsied at baseline and after 4 and 24 weeks of treatment, and several of the patients also had a later scalp biopsy. Scalp clonality was compared among normal scalp (n=4), patchy alopecia areata scalp (n=8), and alopecia totalis/universalis scalp (n=8). The RNA source kit depended on sample type: the PAXgene miRNA kit for fixed scalp, the miRNeasy kit for PBMCs, and the RNeasy kit for mouse skin. The SALT score, which quantifies the percentage of affected scalp surface area, was used to measure disease severity in treated patients. Patients received tofacitinib for 6 to 18 months and were then followed off drug for 6 months to check for delayed response and recurrence. immunoSEQ multiplex PCR using 35 Vbeta forward primers and 13 Jbeta reverse primers was used to amplify TCRbeta CDR3 regions. Overall study results and their limits: Shared TCR sequences between patients were less evident than in mice, which may be partly attributable to HLA diversity in the patient population. Because the treated cohort was small and had just a single nonresponder, larger studies are needed to establish links between baseline CD8+ expansion and response. During tofacitinib treatment, many expanded lesional clones stuck around in both scalp and blood, and this persistence may partly explain why relapse happens after treatment is stopped. Scalp clonality and the number of expanded CD8+ clones among the top 100 scalp clones were significantly decreased by tofacitinib. Lesional scalp, especially in alopecia totalis/universalis, showed higher clonality and more expanded CD8+ clones than normal scalp, suggesting antigenic drive. Resident alphabeta T cells in normal human skin are also sequenced, complicating scalp TCR repertoire analysis, unlike mouse skin dominated by gammadelta T cells.

The label giving this sample's time point can be read as: about 4 weeks on oral tofacitinib. In light of the paper, this sample's treatment or condition label describes: oral pan-JAK inhibitor, 5-10 mg twice daily. Lesional scalp punch biopsies and peripheral blood were obtained from alopecia areata patients. After PBMCs were isolated by density centrifugation and stained for CD3, CD4 and CD8, a FACSAria was used to sort CD4+ and CD8+ T cells. Germline trimming amounts to 6 bases on V and 0 bases on J, with 5 as the count of junction bases outside the gene matches. Measured from the cysteine to the phenylalanine, the CDR3 is 14 residues long. The read is trimmed to its CDR3 DNA, 42 bases read in frame from base 1. CDR1 and CDR2 are drawn from the germline V gene (reference sequence): LNHDA, SQIVND. Libraries were made using the immunoSEQ multiplex PCR assay. RNA was extracted from all samples and reverse transcribed into cDNA, which served as template for TCR sequencing. First-strand cDNA was synthesized using SuperScript III with a 2:1 mix of oligo-dT and random hexamers. A synthetic immune receptor repertoire was used to measure amplification bias, and any remaining bias was corrected computationally. On the study's bioinformatics: Raw reads were preprocessed to remove errors, and CDR3 was defined according to IMGT conventions as the region from the conserved cysteine to phenylalanine. Clonality was computed by normalizing Shannon entropy by log2 of the number of productive unique TCRs and subtracting the result from 1. Scalp TCRbeta sequences were cross-referenced with sorted blood CD4 and CD8 repertoires so that the CD4 or CD8 identity of scalp clones could be inferred. What TCRdb holds here is the immuneACCESS table cut down to in-frame rearrangements. Part of the clones is not present; checked against another copy, under half of the missing clones reflect an unresolved V gene, and the others are unexplained. V and J calls and clone size are copied from that table; D and trimming were computed from the DNA. This sample holds 95,000 to 150,000 clones; around 63% were observed only once. Roughly 5% of the sample is in the top ten clones.

With respect to this clone: There is no known antigen for this receptor. The record has no base qualities; no much larger clone is one base away.

Sequencing used CD4+ T cells sorted from blood, obtained at week 4, from a patient treated with tofacitinib. The TCR sequence derives from a human donor with alopecia areata. This chain joins TRBV19 to TRBJ2-7, and TRBD1 aligns with 7 junction nucleotides. The sequenced DNA: TGTGCCAGTAGGCCGACAGGGAGCTCCTACGAGCAGTACTTC. The encoded protein is CASRPTGSSYEQYF.